This entry lists 30 T cell receptor beta chains sequenced from one sample in a study of shared clonotypes between healthy human individuals. TCRdb's table, derived via immunoSEQ multiplex PCR, lists solely in-frame clones and lacks some. The sample yields hundreds of thousands of clones, 72% seen once. The sequenced sample was memory CD4+ T cells sorted from blood. Subset indicated: CD45RA-negative fraction. These receptors all come from a woman aged 30 to 39 in good health.

V and J are TRBV9 and TRBJ1-2, with a weak D call TRBD1 (5 bases). Germline CDR1 is SGDLS and CDR2 is YYNGEE. There are 14 residues in the CDR3. The ends were cut back, 0 bases at V and 6 bases at J, with 12 bases in the middle. Here the CDR3 reads CASSVDQGGNGYTF. As DNA, the CDR3 is TGTGCCAGCAGCGTAGATCAGGGAGGGAATGGCTACACCTTC.

The chain is built from TRBV29-1 and TRBJ2-5; D is undetermined. The germline V gene has CDR1 SQVTM and CDR2 ANQGSEA. This CDR3 region has 13 residues. Trimming left V 4 bases short and J 5 bases short, with 14 bases between. The CDR3 sequence: CSVAPDPGETQYF. The CDR3 DNA reads as TGCAGCGTTGCGCCGGATCCCGGGGAGACCCAGTACTTC. The whole variable domain, filled in from reference TRBV29-1 and TRBJ2-5, reads SAVISQKPSRDICQRGTSLTIQCQVDSQVTMMFWYRQQPGQSLTLIATANQGSEATYESGFVIDKFPISRPNLTFSTLTVSNMSPEDSSIYLCSVAPDPGETQYFGPGTRLLVL.

This clone came up a few times. The rearrangement links TRBV5-4 to TRBJ1-3; 8 bases map to TRBD1. The V and J ends lost 5 bases and 4 bases, in that order; junction bases with no gene match: 2. Germline V lookup: CDR1 SGHNT, CDR2 YYREEE (reference sequence). The CDR3 loop spans 13 amino acids. The CDR3 is CASRDRAGNTIYF. In DNA form, the CDR3 reads TGTGCCAGCAGGGACAGGGCGGGAAACACCATATATTTT.

This clone was seen only a few times. The chain combines TRBV10-3 with TRBJ2-7; no firm D call. Germline values: CDR1 ENHRY, CDR2 SYGVKD. The V end was cut by 3 bases, the J end by 6 bases, with 12 bases between. The CDR3 length is 13 residues. The DNA of the CDR3 is TGTGCCATCAGTGATTCAGAGACGGGCGAGCAGTACTTC. This gives the protein CAISDSETGEQYF.

This chain links TRBV11-2 with TRBJ2-1; TRBD1 aligns across 11 bases. Trimming cost V 8 bases and J 3 bases; bases outside gene matches: 3. This CDR3 has 14 amino acids. CDR1 is SGHAT, CDR2 FQNNGV, per germline. The DNA of the CDR3 is TGTGCCAGCCACGGGACAGGGGGCTACAATGAGCAGTTCTTC. Translation: CASHGTGGYNEQFF.

This clone appeared a few times. The V call is TRBV4-1, the J call TRBJ1-4; D is unresolved. The CDR3 spans 16 residues. Trimming removed 6 bases from V and 5 bases from J, with 19 bases in between. Germline loops: CDR1 MGHRA, CDR2 YSYEKL. In DNA, the CDR3 is TGCGCCAGCAGGGCCCCCGGGAGGGCGGGGAATGAAAAACTGTTTTTT. Translating gives CASRAPGRAGNEKLFF.

The chain combines TRBV27 with TRBJ1-1; maybe TRBD1 (6 bases). CDR3 length: 13 residues. V was clipped by 7 bases and J by 5 bases, with 14 bases between them. The V gene's germline CDR1 is MNHEY and CDR2 SMNVEV (reference sequence). The CDR3 loop is CASIFRGGTEAFF. The CDR3, as DNA: TGTGCCAGCATCTTCAGGGGCGGAACTGAAGCTTTCTTT.

The chain uses TRBV5-1 and TRBJ2-7; TRBD1 matches at 7 bases. Germline-derived CDR1 and CDR2 are SGHRS and YFSETQ. This CDR3 spans 16 amino acids. V lost 4 bases and J lost 2; bases outside the gene matches: 12. For the CDR3, the DNA is TGCGCCAGCAGCACGTCACCGACAGGGTCAACCTACGAGCAGTACTTC. It codes for CASSTSPTGSTYEQYF.

V gene TRBV7-6 combines with J gene TRBJ1-3; TRBD1 matches at 10 bases. The CDR3 sequence is 17 residues long. Germline CDR1 SGHVS, CDR2 FNYEAQ. J lost 9 bases, V lost 2 bases, and 13 bases had no gene match. The CDR3 loop reads CASSLKSGTGEYATIYF. In DNA, the CDR3 is TGTGCCAGCAGCTTAAAGTCAGGGACAGGGGAGTACGCCACCATATATTTT.

On this clone itself: Other nucleotide sequences in the sample specify the same CDR3. The chain carries TRBV18 and TRBJ1-4; 9 positions match TRBD1. Germline V lookup: CDR1 KGHSH, CDR2 LQKENI. This CDR3 spans 13 amino acids. With 6 bases clipped from V and 8 bases from J, the junction kept 4 bases outside the gene matches. The chain's CDR3 is CASSRDRDEKLFF. The CDR3 DNA follows: TGTGCCAGCTCCCGGGACAGGGACGAAAAACTGTTTTTT.

This chain joins TRBV10-3 and TRBJ1-5; a possible D gene is TRBD1 (5 bases). V was trimmed by 4 bases and J by 0 bases, leaving 13 bases between them. The CDR3 totals 16 residues. Germline CDR1 is ENHRY and CDR2 is SYGVKD. CDR3 region: CAISGTGDPSNQPQHF. The CDR3 nucleotides are TGTGCCATCAGTGGGACCGGGGACCCTAGCAATCAGCCCCAGCATTTT.

The chain joins TRBV19 to TRBJ1-2, with 7 bases fitting TRBD1. Germline lookup yields CDR1 LNHDA and CDR2 SQIVND (reference sequence). The length of the CDR3 is 14 residues. V was clipped by 8 bases and J by 1 base; unmatched bases: 7. CDR3 sequence (DNA): TGTGCCAGTTTCACTCGACAGGGTAACTATGGCTACACCTTC. Translating it yields CASFTRQGNYGYTF.

The J gene is TRBJ2-2, the V gene TRBV9; 8 bases map to TRBD1. The V and J ends lost 4 bases and 3 bases, in that order; junction bases with no gene match: 8. Germline loops: CDR1 SGDLS, CDR2 YYNGEE. This CDR3 has 16 amino acids. The CDR3 reads CASSPEDRAYTGELFF. The CDR3 nucleotides are TGTGCCAGCAGCCCGGAGGACAGGGCCTACACCGGGGAGCTGTTTTTT. Combining the CDR3 with reference TRBV9 and TRBJ2-2 gives the whole variable domain DSGVTQTPKHLITATGQRVTLRCSPRSGDLSVYWYQQSLDQGLQFLIQYYNGEERAKGNILERFSAQQFPDLHSELNLSSLELGDSALYFCASSPEDRAYTGELFFGEGSRLTVL.

This sequence joins TRBV7-8 and TRBJ2-7; 10 bases are shared with TRBD1. Looked up from germline, CDR1 is SGHVS and CDR2 is FQNEAQ. The CDR3 has 14 residues. Trimming took 5 bases from V and 5 from J; bases not matched to a gene: 6. The CDR3 nucleotides are TGTGCCAGCAGCCCAGGACAGGGGGGGAACGAGCAGTACTTC. This gives the protein CASSPGQGGNEQYF. Combining the CDR3 with reference TRBV7-8 and TRBJ2-7 gives the whole variable domain GAGVSQSPRYKVAKRGQDVALRCDPISGHVSLFWYQQALGQGPEFLTYFQNEAQLDKSGLPSDRFFAERPEGSVSTLKIQRTQQEDSAVYLCASSPGQGGNEQYFGPGTRLTVT.

In the case of this clone: Distinct nucleotide sequences in the sample also encode this CDR3. V gene TRBV5-1 combines with J gene TRBJ1-2; 7 bases are a match to TRBD1. Germline V CDR1 and CDR2: SGHRS, YFSETQ. The trim removed 2 bases at V and 8 bases at J, leaving 6 bases unmatched. This CDR3 is 13 amino acids long. In DNA form, the CDR3 reads TGCGCCAGCAGCTTACAGGGGTTGGAGGGCTACACCTTC. It yields the protein CASSLQGLEGYTF.

This clone was seen repeatedly, ten times or more. The V call is TRBV27, the J call TRBJ2-1, with TRBD2 identical over 13 bases. This CDR3 contains 16 residues. CDR1 and CDR2 from the germline V gene are MNHEY and SMNVEV (reference sequence). V lost 6 bases and J lost 9; bases outside the gene matches: 11. CDR3 region: CASSPPGLAGEGEQFF. In nucleotides, the CDR3 is TGTGCCAGCAGCCCTCCAGGACTAGCGGGAGAAGGTGAGCAGTTCTTC.

The J gene is TRBJ2-1, the V gene TRBV2; 11 nucleotides line up with TRBD2. This CDR3 is 13 amino acids long. Germline V gene lookup returns CDR1 SNHLY and CDR2 FYNNEI. Trimming took 5 bases from V and 15 from J; bases not matched to a gene: 9. CDR3 region: CASSRTSGWRGFF. The DNA of the CDR3 is TGTGCCAGCAGTAGGACTAGCGGGTGGAGGGGGTTCTTC. The full variable domain, completed using reference TRBV2 and TRBJ2-1, is EPEVTQTPSHQVTQMGQEVILRCVPISNHLYFYWYRQILGQKVEFLVSFYNNEISEKSEIFDDQFSVERPDGSNFTLKIRSTKLEDSAMYFCASSRTSGWRGFFGPGTRLTVL.

This chain joins TRBV25-1 and TRBJ2-7; 7 bases map to TRBD1. With V trimmed by 2 bases and J by 4 bases, 5 bases remained unmatched. Germline CDR1 MGHDK, CDR2 SYGVNS. This CDR3 spans 14 amino acids. CDR3 nucleotides: TGTGCCAGCAGTGAAGCTACAGGGGCTTACGAGCAGTACTTC. It translates to CASSEATGAYEQYF.

In its sample, this clone was seen once. The chain links TRBV21-1 to TRBJ1-2. TRBV21-1 is assigned pseudogene status. The CDR3 sequence is 12 residues long. CDR3 loop: CASSKVVGGYTF. The CDR3 DNA reads TGTGCCAGCAGCAAAGTGGTAGGGGGCTACACCTTC.

This chain uses TRBV7-2 with TRBJ2-7, with a possible D match to TRBD2 (5 bases). The V gene's germline CDR1 is SGHTA and CDR2 FQGNSA. CDR3 length: 14 residues. V lost 3 bases to trimming and J lost 0 bases, with 9 bases between them. The CDR3 spells CASSFSGISYEQYF. The CDR3, as DNA: TGTGCCAGCAGCTTTTCGGGGATCTCCTACGAGCAGTACTTC.

The chain has TRBV28 and TRBJ2-7; 7 bases line up with TRBD1. The J segment lost 3 bases and the V segment lost 5 bases, leaving 10 bases of the junction unmatched. The CDR3 is 15 amino acids. CDR1 is MDHEN and CDR2 is SYDVKM in the germline V gene. CDR3 amino acids: CASSTPFRDSYEQYF. The DNA for the CDR3 is TGTGCCAGCAGTACTCCTTTCCGGGACAGCTACGAGCAGTACTTC.

The V and J genes are TRBV7-9 and TRBJ1-5; D is undetermined. With 5 bases removed from V and 4 bases from J, the gap between germline ends came to 9 bases. This CDR3 comprises 13 residues. From germline, CDR1 is SEHNR and CDR2 FQNEAQ (reference sequence). CDR3 in amino acids: CASSKEGNQPQHF. The DNA for the CDR3 is TGTGCCAGCAGCAAGGAGGGAAATCAGCCCCAGCATTTT.

The gene calls are TRBV6-1 and TRBJ2-1, with D possibly matching TRBD2 (7 bases). Germline V gives CDR1 MNHNS, CDR2 SASEGT. The CDR3 runs 12 residues. V lost 8 bases to trimming and J lost 8 bases, with 13 bases between them. The CDR3 spells CASVGGADEQFF. The CDR3 region has the DNA TGTGCCAGCGTGGGGGGGGCGGATGAGCAGTTCTTC.

The chain joins TRBV9 to TRBJ2-1, with 9 bases lining up with TRBD1. The V and J ends lost 4 bases and 5 bases, in that order; junction bases with no gene match: 10. This CDR3 is built from 16 residues. CDR1 is SGDLS and CDR2 is YYNGEE in the germline V gene. The CDR3 protein is CASSPLPGQGDNEQFF. CDR3 nucleotides: TGTGCCAGCAGCCCTCTACCGGGACAGGGAGACAATGAGCAGTTCTTC.

This clone turned up a few times. The chain recombines TRBV28 with TRBJ1-1, with D possibly being TRBD1 (5 bases). CDR1 is MDHEN, CDR2 SYDVKM, per germline. The CDR3 is 11 residues long. V was trimmed by 5 bases and J by 10 bases, leaving 11 bases between them. The CDR3 region has the DNA TGTGCCAGCAGTCCCCAGAGGGGAGCTTTCTTT. Translation gives CASSPQRGAFF. The full variable domain, its missing parts supplied by reference TRBV28 and TRBJ1-1, is DVKVTQSSRYLVKRTGEKVFLECVQDMDHENMFWYRQDPGLGLRLIYFSYDVKMKEKGDIPEGYSVSREKKERFSLILESASTNQTSMYLCASSPQRGAFFGQGTRLTVV.

This clone was counted at least ten times. The chain has TRBV10-3 and TRBJ2-5; 13 bases fit TRBD2. Looked up from germline, CDR1 is ENHRY and CDR2 is SYGVKD. There are 17 residues in the CDR3. V trimming: 3 bases; J trimming: 4 bases; junction bases outside the gene matches: 8. CDR3 DNA: TGTGCCATCAGTGACGCCCGGACTAGCGGGAGTAGAGAGACCCAGTACTTC. Protein sequence: CAISDARTSGSRETQYF.

This clone appeared a few times. V and J are TRBV18 and TRBJ2-5; D remains ambiguous. The CDR3 runs to 14 residues. V lost 3 bases and J lost 2, with 10 bases in between. Germline V lookup: CDR1 KGHSH, CDR2 LQKENI. CDR3 in amino acids: CASSPNSAQETQYF. CDR3 sequence (DNA): TGTGCCAGCTCACCCAATTCGGCACAAGAGACCCAGTACTTC.

This chain joins TRBV19 and TRBJ1-5; tentative D call: TRBD1 (6 bases). Germline CDR1 and CDR2: LNHDA and SQIVND (reference sequence). Trimming stripped 4 bases from V and 4 bases from J, with 17 bases between. The CDR3 extends over 16 amino acids. The CDR3 reads CASSTQLGQGNQPQHF. The CDR3 DNA reads TGTGCCAGTAGTACCCAACTTGGGCAGGGGAATCAGCCCCAGCATTTT.

The gene calls are TRBV7-2 and TRBJ1-1; no clear D gene. This CDR3 contains 12 residues. Per germline, CDR1 SGHTA and CDR2 FQGNSA. The germline V and J ends were trimmed by 3 bases and 3 bases, with 5 bases remaining between them. This chain's CDR3 is CASSLAHTEAFF. In DNA form, the CDR3 reads TGTGCCAGCAGCTTGGCCCACACTGAAGCTTTCTTT.

The chain joins TRBV19 to TRBJ2-1; 9 positions match TRBD2. This CDR3 comprises 16 residues. Germline CDR1 is LNHDA and CDR2 is SQIVND (reference sequence). The V and J ends lost 9 bases and 6 bases, in that order; junction bases with no gene match: 15. The CDR3 loop is CASRASGNGWSNEQFF. CDR3 sequence (DNA): TGTGCCAGCAGGGCTAGCGGGAATGGGTGGAGCAATGAGCAGTTCTTC.